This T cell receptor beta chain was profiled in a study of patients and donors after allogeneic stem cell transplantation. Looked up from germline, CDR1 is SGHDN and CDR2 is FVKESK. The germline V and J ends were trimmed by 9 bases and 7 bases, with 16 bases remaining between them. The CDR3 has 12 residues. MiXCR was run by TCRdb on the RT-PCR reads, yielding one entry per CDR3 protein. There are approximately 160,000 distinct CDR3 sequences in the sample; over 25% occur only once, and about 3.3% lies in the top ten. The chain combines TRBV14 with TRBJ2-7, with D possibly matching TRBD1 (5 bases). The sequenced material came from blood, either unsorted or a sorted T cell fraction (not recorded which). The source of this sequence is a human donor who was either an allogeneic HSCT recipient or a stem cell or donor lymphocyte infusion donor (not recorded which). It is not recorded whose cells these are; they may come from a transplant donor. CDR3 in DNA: TGTGCCAGTGCATGGGGCGGAGAAGAGCAGTACTTC. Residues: CASAWGGEEQYF.